A selection of T cell receptor beta chains follows, all from one sample in a study of shared clonotypes between healthy human individuals. The data were produced by immunoSEQ multiplex PCR, yet TCRdb's version contains in-frame clones alone and is incomplete. The sample gives 400,000 to 600,000 clones, about 96% of which show up once; 0.05% to 0.08% is in the top ten. Material for sequencing was naive CD4+ T cells sorted from blood. Source of these receptors: a woman under 40 in good health. Both conserved end residues are trimmed from each CDR3.

v_call,cdr3_aa
TRBV5-4,ASSLSGTSTYEQY
TRBV9,ASSVLSGSYNEQF
TRBV7-9,ASSFSGQGGEKLF
TRBV25-1,ASSEYWVGSGGELF
TRBV7-9,ASSITSGEYNEQF
TRBV5-1,ASSVRTGSYEQY
TRBV5-1,ASSLSGTGNTEAF
TRBV28,ASKGRGDQPQH
TRBV6-5,ASRLDRTGNTIY
TRBV29-1,SVAPRVLTLNTEAF
TRBV6-5,ASSFSPLGTQY
TRBV11-1,ASRTLGRQTGGLF
TRBV27,ASSLTSGVNTEAF
TRBV6-5,ASSYVGSDQPQH
TRBV19,ASSISLAGHEQY
TRBV18,ASSPPGSTDTQY
TRBV5-4,ASSLASSGSSYEQY
TRBV9,ASSVDGTAYEQY
TRBV14,ASSQLGPLLTDTQY
TRBV6-5,ASSQGVYSYNEQF
TRBV30,AWTQVYGYT
TRBV7-9,ASSHKRRTGELF
TRBV28,ATQTGGVYEQY
TRBV10-3,AIRADMTNEQF
TRBV28,ASIGTGDNQPQH
TRBV27,ASSPRLAGYEQY
TRBV2,ASTSIEGGNYGYT
TRBV5-5,ASSSGTGPYEQY
TRBV7-9,ASKGPDTQY
TRBV28,ASSLGGPRGDYEQY
TRBV27,ASSPGTGQETQY
TRBV5-1,ASSLAQTSGNNEQF
TRBV19,ASSWGAGYSNQPQH
TRBV19,ASSILGSSQPQH
TRBV25-1,ASSTLRPGEQY